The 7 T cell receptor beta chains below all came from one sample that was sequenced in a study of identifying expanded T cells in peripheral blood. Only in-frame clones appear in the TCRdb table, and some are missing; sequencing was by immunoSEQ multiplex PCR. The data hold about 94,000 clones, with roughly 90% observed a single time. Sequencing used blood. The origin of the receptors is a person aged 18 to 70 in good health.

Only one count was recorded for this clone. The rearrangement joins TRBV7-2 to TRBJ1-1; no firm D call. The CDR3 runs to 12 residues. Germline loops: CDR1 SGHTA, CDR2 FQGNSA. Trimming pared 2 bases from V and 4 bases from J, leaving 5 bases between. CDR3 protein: CASSLLGTEAFF. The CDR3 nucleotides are TGTGCCAGCAGCTTACTGGGCACTGAAGCTTTCTTT.

CDR3: CASQGRSSYNEQFF. The CDR3 DNA sequence: TGTGCCAGCCAGGGTAGGAGCTCCTACAATGAGCAGTTCTTC. The chain links TRBV2 to TRBJ2-1; D is perhaps TRBD1 (5 bases). The germline V gene has CDR1 SNHLY and CDR2 FYNNEI. The V and J ends lost 8 bases and 0 bases respectively, with 11 bases between them. The CDR3 covers 14 residues.

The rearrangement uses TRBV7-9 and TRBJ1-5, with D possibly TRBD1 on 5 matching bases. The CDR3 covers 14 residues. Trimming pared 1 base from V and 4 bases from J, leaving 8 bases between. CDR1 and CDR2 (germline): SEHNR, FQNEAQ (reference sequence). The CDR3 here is CASSLGGRNQPQHF. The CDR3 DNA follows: TGTGCCAGCAGCTTAGGGGGCAGAAATCAGCCCCAGCATTTT. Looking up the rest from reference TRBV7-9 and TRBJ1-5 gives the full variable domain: DTGVSQNPRHKITKRGQNVTFRCDPISEHNRLYWYRQTLGQGPEFLTYFQNEAQLEKSRLLSDRFSAERPKGSFSTLEIQRTEQGDSAMYLCASSLGGRNQPQHFGDGTRLSIL.

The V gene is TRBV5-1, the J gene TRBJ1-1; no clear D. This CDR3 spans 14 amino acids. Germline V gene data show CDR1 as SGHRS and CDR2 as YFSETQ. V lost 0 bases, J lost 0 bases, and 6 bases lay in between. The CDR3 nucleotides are TGCGCCAGCAGCTTGGGGACCATGAACACTGAAGCTTTCTTT. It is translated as CASSLGTMNTEAFF.

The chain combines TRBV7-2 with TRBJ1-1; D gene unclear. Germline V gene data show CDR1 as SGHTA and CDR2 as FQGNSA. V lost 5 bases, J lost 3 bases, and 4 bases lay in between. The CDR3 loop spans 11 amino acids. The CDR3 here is CASSRDTEAFF. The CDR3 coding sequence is TGTGCCAGCAGCCGGGACACTGAAGCTTTCTTT.

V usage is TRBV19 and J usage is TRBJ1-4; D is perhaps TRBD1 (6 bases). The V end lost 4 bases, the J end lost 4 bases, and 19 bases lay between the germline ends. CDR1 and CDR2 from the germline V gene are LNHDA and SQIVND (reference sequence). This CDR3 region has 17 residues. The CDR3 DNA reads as TGTGCCAGTAGTAGCCAACCTCCGGGACACTTTAATGAAAAACTGTTTTTT. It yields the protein CASSSQPPGHFNEKLFF.

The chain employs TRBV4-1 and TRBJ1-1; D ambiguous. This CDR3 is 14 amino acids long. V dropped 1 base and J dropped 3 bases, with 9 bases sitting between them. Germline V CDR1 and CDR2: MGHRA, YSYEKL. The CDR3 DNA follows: TGCGCCAGCAGCCAAGTGGGTTATTACACTGAAGCTTTCTTT. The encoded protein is CASSQVGYYTEAFF.